This TCR beta chain came from a study of cytomegalovirus exposure and HLA in healthy donors. Study results and limitations: One later analysis, an examination of the roughly 110 validation repertoires, found that first-cohort TCR clusters tended to co-occur in them.

This CDR3 has 16 residues. Germline V lookup: CDR1 MNHEY, CDR2 SMNVEV (reference sequence). Trimming cost V 5 bases and J 0 bases; bases outside gene matches: 7. TCRdb's copy holds only in-frame clones and misses some; the assay was immunoSEQ multiplex PCR. The table includes about 110,000 clones, roughly nine tenths detected once. This clone was seen just once. Its matching antigen is unknown. This receptor was taken from a woman aged 18 to 35 in good health and CMV-seropositive. The J gene is TRBJ2-1, the V gene TRBV27, with TRBD2 identical over 7 bases. Sequencing used PBMCs. CDR3 protein: CASSLLAASSYNEQFF. CDR3 nucleotide sequence: TGTGCCAGCAGTCTTCTAGCGGCAAGCTCCTACAATGAGCAGTTCTTC.